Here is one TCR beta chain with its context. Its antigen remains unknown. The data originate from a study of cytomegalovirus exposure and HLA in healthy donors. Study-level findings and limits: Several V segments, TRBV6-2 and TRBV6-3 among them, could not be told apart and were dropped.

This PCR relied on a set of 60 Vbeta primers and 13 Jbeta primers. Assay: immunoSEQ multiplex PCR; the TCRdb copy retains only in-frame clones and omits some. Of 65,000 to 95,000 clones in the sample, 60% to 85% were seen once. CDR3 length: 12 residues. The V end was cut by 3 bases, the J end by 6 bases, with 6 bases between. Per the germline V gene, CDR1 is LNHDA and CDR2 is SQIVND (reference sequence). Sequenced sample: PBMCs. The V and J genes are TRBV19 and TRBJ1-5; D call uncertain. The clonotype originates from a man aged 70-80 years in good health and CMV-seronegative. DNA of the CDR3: TGTGCCAGTAGTATCGGGAGTCAGCCCCAGCATTTT. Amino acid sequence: CASSIGSQPQHF.